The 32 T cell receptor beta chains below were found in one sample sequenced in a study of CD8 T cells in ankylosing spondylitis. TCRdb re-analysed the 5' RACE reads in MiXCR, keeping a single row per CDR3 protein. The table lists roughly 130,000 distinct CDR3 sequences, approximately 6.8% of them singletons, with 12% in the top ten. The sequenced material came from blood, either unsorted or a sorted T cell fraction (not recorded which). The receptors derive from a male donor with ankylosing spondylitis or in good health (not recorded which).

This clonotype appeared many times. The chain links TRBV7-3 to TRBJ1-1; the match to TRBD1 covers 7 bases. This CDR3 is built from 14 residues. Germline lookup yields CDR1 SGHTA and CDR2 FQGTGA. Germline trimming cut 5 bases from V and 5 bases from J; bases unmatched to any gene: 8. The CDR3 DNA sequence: TGTGCCAGCAGCGACAGGGCAGGGAGTACTGAAGCTTTCTTT. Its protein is CASSDRAGSTEAFF.

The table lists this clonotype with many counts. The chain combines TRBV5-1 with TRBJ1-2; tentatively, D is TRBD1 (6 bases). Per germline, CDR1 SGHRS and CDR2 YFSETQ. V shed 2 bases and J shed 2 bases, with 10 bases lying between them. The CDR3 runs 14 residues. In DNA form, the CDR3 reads TGCGCCAGCAGCTTCTCGACAGGAAACTATGGCTACACCTTC. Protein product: CASSFSTGNYGYTF.

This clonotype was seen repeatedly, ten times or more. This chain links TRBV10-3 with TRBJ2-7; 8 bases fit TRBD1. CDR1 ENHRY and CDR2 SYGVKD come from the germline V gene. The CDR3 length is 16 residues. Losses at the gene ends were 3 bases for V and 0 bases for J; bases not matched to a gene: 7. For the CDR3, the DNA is TGTGCCATCAGTGAAGTAGGACAGGGTCCCTCCTACGAGCAGTACTTC. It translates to CAISEVGQGPSYEQYF.

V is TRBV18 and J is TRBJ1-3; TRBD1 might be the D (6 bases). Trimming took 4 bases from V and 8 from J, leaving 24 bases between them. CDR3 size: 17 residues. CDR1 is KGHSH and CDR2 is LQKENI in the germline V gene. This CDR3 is CASSLISTQGAEHTIYF. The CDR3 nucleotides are TGTGCCAGCTCACTTATCTCTACACAGGGTGCGGAGCACACCATATATTTT.

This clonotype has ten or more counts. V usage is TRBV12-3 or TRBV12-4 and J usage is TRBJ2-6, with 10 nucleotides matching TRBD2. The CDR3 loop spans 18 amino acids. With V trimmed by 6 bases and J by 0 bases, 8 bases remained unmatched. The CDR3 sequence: CASSLRLAGPSGANVLTF. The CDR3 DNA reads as TGTGCCAGCAGCCTAAGACTAGCGGGCCCCTCTGGGGCCAACGTCCTGACTTTC.

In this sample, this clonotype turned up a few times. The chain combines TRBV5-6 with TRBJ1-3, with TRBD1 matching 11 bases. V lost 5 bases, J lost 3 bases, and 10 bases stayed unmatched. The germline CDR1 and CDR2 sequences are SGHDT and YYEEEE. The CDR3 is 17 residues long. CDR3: CASSWTGGAVVGNTIYF. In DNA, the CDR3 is TGTGCCAGCAGTTGGACAGGGGGCGCGGTAGTTGGAAACACCATATATTTT.

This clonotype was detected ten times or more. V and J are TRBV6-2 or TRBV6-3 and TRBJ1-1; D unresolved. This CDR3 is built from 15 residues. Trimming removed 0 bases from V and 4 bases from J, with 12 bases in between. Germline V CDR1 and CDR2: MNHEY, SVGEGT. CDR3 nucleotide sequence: TGTGCCAGCAGTTACTCGCGTGGGTTCACCACTGAAGCTTTCTTT. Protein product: CASSYSRGFTTEAFF.

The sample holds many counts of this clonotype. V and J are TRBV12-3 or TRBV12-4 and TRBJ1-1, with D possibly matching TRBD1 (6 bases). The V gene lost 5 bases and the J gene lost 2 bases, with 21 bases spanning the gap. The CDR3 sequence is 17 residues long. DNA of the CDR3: TGTGCCAGCAGTCCAGGGGTCAAGACAGGCGGAAACACTGAAGCTTTCTTT. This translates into CASSPGVKTGGNTEAFF.

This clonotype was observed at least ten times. CDR3 region: CSVARTTTGAEQYF. As DNA, the CDR3 is TGCAGCGTCGCTAGAACCACCACAGGGGCCGAGCAGTACTTC. The chain is built from TRBV29-1 and TRBJ2-7, with 7 bases identical to TRBD1. The CDR3 length is 14 residues. The J segment lost 6 bases and the V segment lost 6 bases, leaving 14 bases of the junction unmatched. The germline V gene has CDR1 SQVTM and CDR2 ANQGSEA.

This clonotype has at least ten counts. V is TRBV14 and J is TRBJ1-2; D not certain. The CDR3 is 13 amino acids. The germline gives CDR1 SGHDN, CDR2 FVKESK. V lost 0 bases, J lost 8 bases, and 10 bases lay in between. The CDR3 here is CASSQDLGSGYTF. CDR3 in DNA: TGTGCCAGCAGCCAAGATCTTGGAAGCGGCTACACCTTC.

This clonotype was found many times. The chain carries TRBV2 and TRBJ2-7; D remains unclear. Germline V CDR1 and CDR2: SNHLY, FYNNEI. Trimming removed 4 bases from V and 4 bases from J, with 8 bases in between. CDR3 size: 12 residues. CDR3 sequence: CASSVWAYEQYF. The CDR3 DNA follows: TGTGCCAGCAGTGTTTGGGCTTACGAGCAGTACTTC. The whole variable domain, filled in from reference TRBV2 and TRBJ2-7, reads EPEVTQTPSHQVTQMGQEVILRCVPISNHLYFYWYRQILGQKVEFLVSFYNNEISEKSEIFDDQFSVERPDGSNFTLKIRSTKLEDSAMYFCASSVWAYEQYFGPGTRLTVT.

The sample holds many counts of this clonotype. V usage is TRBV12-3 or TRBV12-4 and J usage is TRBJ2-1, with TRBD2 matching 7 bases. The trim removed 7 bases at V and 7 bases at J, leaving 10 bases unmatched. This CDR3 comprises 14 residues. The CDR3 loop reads CASTVLAGHNEQFF. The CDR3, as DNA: TGTGCCAGCACCGTCTTAGCGGGTCATAATGAGCAGTTCTTC.

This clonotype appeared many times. The CDR3 region is CASSQGQEQLGELFF. CDR3 in DNA: TGTGCCAGCAGCCAGGGACAGGAGCAACTCGGGGAGCTGTTTTTT. This chain links TRBV12-3 or TRBV12-4 with TRBJ2-2, with 8 bases aligning to TRBD1. The trim removed 6 bases at V and 7 bases at J, leaving 10 bases unmatched. The CDR3 contains 15 residues.

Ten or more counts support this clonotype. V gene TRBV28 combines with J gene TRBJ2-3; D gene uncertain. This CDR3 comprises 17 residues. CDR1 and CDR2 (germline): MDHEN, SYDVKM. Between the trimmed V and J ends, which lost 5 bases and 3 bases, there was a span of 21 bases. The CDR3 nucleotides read TGTGCCAGCAGTCCCACCCCCTTGGGCCGAGTTACAGATACGCAGTATTTT. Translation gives CASSPTPLGRVTDTQYF. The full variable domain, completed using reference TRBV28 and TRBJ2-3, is DVKVTQSSRYLVKRTGEKVFLECVQDMDHENMFWYRQDPGLGLRLIYFSYDVKMKEKGDIPEGYSVSREKKERFSLILESASTNQTSMYLCASSPTPLGRVTDTQYFGPGTRLTVL.

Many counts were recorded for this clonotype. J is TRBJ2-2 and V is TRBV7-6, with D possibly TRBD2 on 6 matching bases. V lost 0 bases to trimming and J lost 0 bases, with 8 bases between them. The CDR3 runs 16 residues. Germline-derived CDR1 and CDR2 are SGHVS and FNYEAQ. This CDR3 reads CASSLAGGTNTGELFF. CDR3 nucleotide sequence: TGTGCCAGCAGCTTAGCGGGCGGGACGAACACCGGGGAGCTGTTTTTT.

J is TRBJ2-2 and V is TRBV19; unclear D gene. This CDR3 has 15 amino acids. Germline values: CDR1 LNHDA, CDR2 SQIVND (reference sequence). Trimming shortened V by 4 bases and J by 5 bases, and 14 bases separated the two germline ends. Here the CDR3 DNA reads TGTGCCAGTAGTACCCTAGAGTTGGGGACCGGGGAGCTGTTTTTT. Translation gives CASSTLELGTGELFF.

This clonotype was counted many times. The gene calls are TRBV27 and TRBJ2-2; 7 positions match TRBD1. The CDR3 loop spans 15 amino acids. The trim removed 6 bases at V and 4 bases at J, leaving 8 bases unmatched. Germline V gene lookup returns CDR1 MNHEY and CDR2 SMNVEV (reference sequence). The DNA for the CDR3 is TGTGCCAGCAGCGTGACAGGGTCGGGCACCGGGGAGCTGTTTTTT. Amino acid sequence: CASSVTGSGTGELFF.

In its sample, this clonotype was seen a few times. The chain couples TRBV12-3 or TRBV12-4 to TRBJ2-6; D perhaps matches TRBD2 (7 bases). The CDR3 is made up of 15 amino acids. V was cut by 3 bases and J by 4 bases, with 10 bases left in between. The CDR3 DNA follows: TGTGCCAGCAGTTTCGGGGGGCCCGGGGCCAACGTCCTGACTTTC. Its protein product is CASSFGGPGANVLTF.

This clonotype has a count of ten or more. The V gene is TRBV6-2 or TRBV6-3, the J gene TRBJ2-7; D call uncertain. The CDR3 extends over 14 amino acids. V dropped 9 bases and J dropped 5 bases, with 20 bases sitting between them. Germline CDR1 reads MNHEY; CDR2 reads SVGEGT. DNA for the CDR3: TGTGCCAGAATCCGACTCCCCCGGTACGACGAGCAGTACTTC. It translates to CARIRLPRYDEQYF.

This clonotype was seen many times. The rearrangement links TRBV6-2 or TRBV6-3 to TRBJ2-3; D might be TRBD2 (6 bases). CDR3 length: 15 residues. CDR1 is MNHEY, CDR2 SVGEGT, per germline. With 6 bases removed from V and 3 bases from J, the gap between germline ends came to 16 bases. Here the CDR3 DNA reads TGTGCCAGCAGCCCCGGCCCCCGGGGGACAGATACGCAGTATTTT. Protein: CASSPGPRGTDTQYF.

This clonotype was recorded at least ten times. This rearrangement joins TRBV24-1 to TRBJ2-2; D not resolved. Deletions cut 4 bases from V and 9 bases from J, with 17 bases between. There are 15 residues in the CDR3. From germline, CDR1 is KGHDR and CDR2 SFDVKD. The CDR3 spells CATSDPETRTRELFF. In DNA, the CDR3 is TGTGCCACCAGTGACCCGGAAACGAGAACACGGGAGCTGTTTTTT.

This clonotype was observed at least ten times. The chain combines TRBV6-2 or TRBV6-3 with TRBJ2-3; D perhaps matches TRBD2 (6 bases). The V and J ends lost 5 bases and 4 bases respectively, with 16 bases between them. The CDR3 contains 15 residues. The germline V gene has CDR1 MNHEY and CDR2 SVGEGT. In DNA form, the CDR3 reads TGTGCCAGCAGTGTGGTCGGGGGATGGTCAGATACGCAGTATTTT. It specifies CASSVVGGWSDTQYF.

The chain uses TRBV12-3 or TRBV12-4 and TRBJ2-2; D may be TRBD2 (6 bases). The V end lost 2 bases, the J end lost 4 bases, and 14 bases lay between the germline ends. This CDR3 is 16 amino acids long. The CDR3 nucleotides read TGTGCCAGCAGTTTAATCTTGCGGGGACCCACCGGGGAGCTGTTTTTT. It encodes CASSLILRGPTGELFF.

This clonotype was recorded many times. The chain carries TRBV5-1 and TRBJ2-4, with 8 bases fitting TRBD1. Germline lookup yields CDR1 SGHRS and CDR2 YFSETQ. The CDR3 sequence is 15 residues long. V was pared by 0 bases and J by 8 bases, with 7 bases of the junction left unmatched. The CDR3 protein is CASSLDPGGTYIQYF. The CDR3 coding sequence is TGCGCCAGCAGCTTGGACCCAGGGGGCACGTACATTCAGTACTTC. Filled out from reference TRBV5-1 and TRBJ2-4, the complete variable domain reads KAGVTQTPRYLIKTRGQQVTLSCSPISGHRSVSWYQQTPGQGLQFLFEYFSETQRNKGNFPGRFSGRQFSNSRSEMNVSTLELGDSALYLCASSLDPGGTYIQYFGAGTRLSVL.

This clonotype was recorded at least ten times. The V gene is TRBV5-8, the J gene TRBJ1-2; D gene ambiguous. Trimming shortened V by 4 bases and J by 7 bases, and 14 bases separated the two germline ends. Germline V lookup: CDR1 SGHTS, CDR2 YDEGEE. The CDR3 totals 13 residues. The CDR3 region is CASSRTPLGGYTF. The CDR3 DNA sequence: TGTGCCAGCAGCAGGACTCCCTTGGGTGGCTACACCTTC.

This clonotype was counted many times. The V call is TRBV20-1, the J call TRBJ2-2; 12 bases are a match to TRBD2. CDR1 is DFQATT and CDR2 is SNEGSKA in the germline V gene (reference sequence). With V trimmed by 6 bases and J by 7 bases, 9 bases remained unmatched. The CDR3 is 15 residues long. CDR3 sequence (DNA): TGCAGTGCCCCGGGACTAGCGGGCGTCGACGGGGAGCTGTTTTTT. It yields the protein CSAPGLAGVDGELFF.

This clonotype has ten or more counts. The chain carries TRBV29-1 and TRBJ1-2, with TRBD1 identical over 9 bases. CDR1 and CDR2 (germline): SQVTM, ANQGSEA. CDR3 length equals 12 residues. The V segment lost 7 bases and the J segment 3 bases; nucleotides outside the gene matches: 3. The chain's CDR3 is CSAWTGDYGYTF. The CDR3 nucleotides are TGCAGCGCCTGGACAGGGGACTATGGCTACACCTTC.

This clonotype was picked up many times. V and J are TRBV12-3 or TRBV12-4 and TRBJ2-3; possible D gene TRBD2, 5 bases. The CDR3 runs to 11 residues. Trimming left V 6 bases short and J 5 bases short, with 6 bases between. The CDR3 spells CASSAGDTQYF. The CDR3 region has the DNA TGTGCCAGCAGCGCGGGAGATACGCAGTATTTT.

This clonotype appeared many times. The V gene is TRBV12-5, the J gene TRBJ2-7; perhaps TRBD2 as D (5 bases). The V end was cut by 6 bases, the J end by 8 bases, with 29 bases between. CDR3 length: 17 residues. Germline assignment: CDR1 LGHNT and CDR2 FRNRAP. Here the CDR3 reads CASGQVLQRALAAKQYF. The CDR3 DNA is TGTGCTAGTGGCCAAGTTCTCCAGAGGGCTTTGGCTGCGAAGCAGTACTTC. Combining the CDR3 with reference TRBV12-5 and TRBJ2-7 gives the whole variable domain DARVTQTPRHKVTEMGQEVTMRCQPILGHNTVFWYRQTMMQGLELLAYFRNRAPLDDSGMPKDRFSAEMPDATLATLKIQPSEPRDSAVYFCASGQVLQRALAAKQYFGPGTRLTVT.

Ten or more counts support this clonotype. The CDR3 DNA follows: TGTGCCGGGAACAGGGGTAGGCAAGAGACCCAGTACTTC. Protein product: CAGNRGRQETQYF. The genes are TRBV6-1 and TRBJ2-5; 7 bases agree with TRBD1. J lost 2 bases, V lost 11 bases, and 8 bases had no gene match. The CDR3 length is 13 residues. The germline V gene encodes CDR1 MNHNS and CDR2 SASEGT.

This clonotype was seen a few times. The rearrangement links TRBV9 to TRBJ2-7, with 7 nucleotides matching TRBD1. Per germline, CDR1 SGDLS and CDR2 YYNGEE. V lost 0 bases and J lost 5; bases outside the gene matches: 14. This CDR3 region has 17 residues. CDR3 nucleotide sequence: TGTGCCAGCAGCGTAGCTACAAGACAGGGTGAAGCGCACGAGCAGTACTTC. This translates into CASSVATRQGEAHEQYF.

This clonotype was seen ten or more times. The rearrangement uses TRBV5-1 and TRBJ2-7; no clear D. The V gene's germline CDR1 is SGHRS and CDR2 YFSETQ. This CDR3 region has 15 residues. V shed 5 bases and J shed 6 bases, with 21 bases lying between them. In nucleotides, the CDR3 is TGCGCCAGCAGTTTAGACCGGTTGGCGGTCTTCGAGCAGTACTTC. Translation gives CASSLDRLAVFEQYF.